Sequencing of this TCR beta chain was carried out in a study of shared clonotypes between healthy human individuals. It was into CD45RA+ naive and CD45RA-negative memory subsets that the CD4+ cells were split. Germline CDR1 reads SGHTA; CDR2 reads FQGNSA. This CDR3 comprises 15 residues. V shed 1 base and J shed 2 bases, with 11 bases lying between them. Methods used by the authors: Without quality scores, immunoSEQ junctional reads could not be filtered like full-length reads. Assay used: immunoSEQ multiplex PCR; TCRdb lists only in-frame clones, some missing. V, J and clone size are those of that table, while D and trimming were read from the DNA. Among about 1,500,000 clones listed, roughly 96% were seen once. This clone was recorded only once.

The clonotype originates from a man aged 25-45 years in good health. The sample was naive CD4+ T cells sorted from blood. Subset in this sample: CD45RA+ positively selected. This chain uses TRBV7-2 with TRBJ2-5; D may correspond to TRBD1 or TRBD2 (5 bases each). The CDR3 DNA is TGTGCCAGCAGCTTAGTGGGGGTCCTTCAAGAGACCCAGTACTTC. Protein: CASSLVGVLQETQYF.